Given below is one TCR beta chain in context. In the source study's methods: Scientists estimated how many nucleated cells there were by amplifying reference gene primers. Sequencing used immunoSEQ multiplex PCR; TCRdb keeps in-frame clones, though not all of them. The D gene and trimming were derived from the DNA, and the V and J assignments and clone size from that table. The profile covers around 160,000 clones, with roughly 80% appearing a single time and around 20% taken by the ten largest. This sample was taken from a study of blood T cell repertoires in COVID-19. Study details: The United States, Italy and Spain supplied acute and convalescent COVID-19 samples. In each case, the material was cDNA or gDNA derived from T cells, B-cell-depleted T cells, or PBMCs.

CDR3 size: 15 residues. Germline V gene lookup returns CDR1 PRHDT and CDR2 FYEKMQ (reference sequence). V was pared by 5 bases and J by 1 base, with 3 bases of the junction left unmatched. This clonotype was sampled from an elderly woman with acute or convalescent COVID-19. The rearrangement uses TRBV13 and TRBJ2-3; 10 positions agree with TRBD2. Sequenced: peripheral blood. The CDR3 reads CASSTTSGGTDTQYF. CDR3 DNA sequence: TGTGCCAGCAGCACAACTAGCGGGGGCACAGATACGCAGTATTTT.